This is a list of T cell receptor beta chains from one sample in a study of cytomegalovirus exposure and HLA in healthy donors. Profiling relied on immunoSEQ multiplex PCR, and the TCRdb table lists in-frame clones only, not all of them. The profile shows 150,000 or so clones, more than 65% of them singletons. The sample was PBMCs. The receptors here all came from a male donor in good health and CMV-seronegative. Each CDR3 is given with its conserved first and last residue. A D gene is named only where the DNA matches it firmly. Not every row has a clone size; where given, it reads once, few, many or a size class.

d_call,v_call,clone_size,j_call,cdr3_nt,cdr3_aa
NA,TRBV28,NA,TRBJ1-1,TGTGCCAGCAGTTTCCCTCGGACAGCATCACTGAACACTGAAGCTTTCTTT,CASSFPRTASLNTEAFF
TRBD1,TRBV19,NA,TRBJ1-3,TGTGCCAGTAGTAGGGATTCAGGGGGTTCGAGGTCTGGAAACACCATATATTTT,CASSRDSGGSRSGNTIYF
NA,TRBV10-2,NA,TRBJ1-3,TGCGCCAGCAGTGAGTCTGGCAGGACATCTGGAAACACCATATATTTT,CASSESGRTSGNTIYF
NA,TRBV29-1,NA,TRBJ2-7,TGCAGCGTTGTGGGGCTGGCAGGGTCCTACGAGCAGTACTTC,CSVVGLAGSYEQYF
TRBD1,TRBV6-1,NA,TRBJ1-1,TGTGCCAGCAGTGCAGGGGGCGCCTGGACTGAAGCTTTCTTT,CASSAGGAWTEAFF
NA,TRBV2,few,TRBJ2-1,TGTGCCAGCTCCCCGGCTAGCCTCGGGGAGCAGTTCTTC,CASSPASLGEQFF
TRBD1,TRBV7-8,few,TRBJ1-5,TGTGCCAGCAGCACGGGACAGGGCTGGCCCCAGCATTTT,CASSTGQGWPQHF
NA,TRBV7-3,once,TRBJ2-7,TGTGCCAGCAGTGAGGCTTCCAGCTCCTACGAGCAGTACTTC,CASSEASSSYEQYF
NA,TRBV30,few,TRBJ2-5,TGTGCCTGGGGCACGGGGGTGAAGGGAGAGACCCAGTACTTC,CAWGTGVKGETQYF
NA,TRBV5-6,few,TRBJ1-2,TGTGCCAGCAGCTTCAGCGATAACTATGGCTACACCTTC,CASSFSDNYGYTF
TRBD2,TRBV19,NA,TRBJ2-7,TGTGCCAGTAGTATCGGAGGGACTAGCGGGGCCCGGGAGCAGTACTTC,CASSIGGTSGAREQYF
NA,TRBV29-1,NA,TRBJ2-5,TGCAGCGAATTAACAGGGTATGAGACCCAGTACTTC,CSELTGYETQYF
TRBD2,TRBV28,once,TRBJ2-1,TGTGCCAGCAGTTCATTAGAGAGCGGGAGGGCCTACAATGAGCAGTTCTTC,CASSSLESGRAYNEQFF
NA,TRBV21-1,NA,TRBJ2-7,TGTGCCAGCAGCAAAGCTCAGGGTTTCGCCTACGAGCAGTACTTC,CASSKAQGFAYEQYF
TRBD1,TRBV5-1,few,TRBJ1-3,TGCGCCAGCAGCGACACAGGGGTCGGCAGAAACACCATATATTTT,CASSDTGVGRNTIYF